This T cell receptor beta chain was identified in a study of technical replicates of blood from a few donors (dated by TCRdb to about 2017). Comments on this clone: Its antigen specificity is not known. No quality values exist for individual bases; no much larger clone is one base distant.

In the germline V gene (reference sequence), CDR1 corresponds to GTSNPN and CDR2 to SVGIG. The CDR3 runs 14 residues from the cysteine to the phenylalanine. Only the CDR3 portion is preserved as DNA: 42 bases, with reading frame beginning at the first base. The V and J ends are trimmed by 3 bases and 9 bases, leaving 18 bases between them. The method behind the library was the immunoSEQ multiplex PCR assay. TCRdb carries this immuneACCESS record with in-frame sequences only. Its versions omit some clonotypes, under half of them owing to an unresolved V gene in the studies checked, with the rest unexplained. The sample table lists tens of thousands of clones, 95% of them with a count of one. Approximately 0.26% of the sample rests with the top ten.

The sequence joins TRBV30 to TRBJ2-1; 5 matching bases give a weak D call of TRBD2. The source is a human donor in good health. Source material: T cells isolated from PBMCs. The DNA sequence follows: TGTGCCTGGAGACGCACTGGACGAGAGGGTGAGCAGTTCTTC. This gives the protein CAWRRTGREGEQFF.